This T cell receptor beta chain originates from a study of tumor-infiltrating lymphocytes in oesophageal squamous cell carcinoma. This clonotype was found once. TCRdb itself ran the PCR reads through MiXCR, one entry per CDR3 protein. The table has approximately 19,000 distinct CDR3 sequences, roughly 40% seen once. The germline V gene encodes CDR1 SGHVS and CDR2 FQNEAQ. The ends were cut back, 1 base at V and 6 bases at J, with 9 bases in the middle. CDR3 length: 13 amino acids. The sample taken for sequencing was normal esophageal tissue next to the tumor. The chain recombines TRBV7-8 with TRBJ1-2; the D is unclear. This clonotype originated in a female donor with esophageal squamous cell carcinoma. CDR3 nucleotide sequence: TGTGCCAGCAGCTTAGGGCCCACCAATGGCTACACCTTC. Protein product: CASSLGPTNGYTF.